This TCR beta chain was identified during a study of cytomegalovirus exposure and HLA in healthy donors (dated by TCRdb to 2016 to 2017). Describing the broader study: According to an earlier analysis of several hundred of the donors, some 180 million T cells yielded 117 million unique TCR beta sequences and approximately 280 Gb of sequence data. An early release covering roughly 600 HLA-typed donors comprised about 320 gigabases of sequencing data and approximately 80 million unique TCR sequences. Among the 398 genotyped donors, approximately 77% belonged to the genetic ancestry cluster associated with self-reported Caucasian donors. The study aimed to test whether signatures of past pathogen exposure could be identified by cataloging public T cell receptors. Using immunosequencing, the study profiled T cell repertoires from 550 to 750 subjects and related those repertoires to cytomegalovirus serostatus. Besides the first cohort of about 730 subjects, a separate validation cohort made up of over 100 different subjects was used. To predict cytomegalovirus infection status, the study brought together high-throughput TCR immunosequencing, statistical association of individual TCRs with disease status, and machine learning. A later analysis re-examined previously published TCR beta repertoires from roughly 720 donors and added high-resolution HLA genotyping to investigate patterns of TCR occurrence. Rather than using new phenotypic data, the later analysis identified candidate immune exposures from TCR beta sequences and from how often those sequences occurred across donors. To decide whether each TCR beta V gene segment behaved as functional or pseudogenic, an earlier analysis of several hundred of the donors relied on high-throughput TCR beta sequencing. Donor age, sex, ethnicity and CMV serostatus were collected together with the repertoire data. Genome-wide SNP genotypes for about 65% of the roughly 670 donors were used in a later genetic analysis, which treated that subset as a discovery cohort. Every repertoire in the discovery cohort had been generated on one and the same sequencing platform. HLA typing covered class I and class II loci at four-digit resolution. Typing coverage varied by locus: about 620-630 donors for A, B, C, DRB1 and DQB1; roughly 560 for DQA1; 606 for DPA1; roughly 450 for DPB1. Four to six DR-DQ haplotypes were handled as single units for association and clustering, since linkage in the cohort was strong. On average, 235,054 unique TCR beta nucleotide sequences were sequenced per donor among about 400 genotyped donors of the cohort, with 15% to 20% of those sequences being non-productive.

The cohort was made up of hundreds of healthy bone marrow donors. At the time of sampling, all cohort members were nominally healthy, though unrecorded immune exposures were likely present. The donor tested CMV seropositive and was one of the 289 seropositive cohort members. A peripheral blood sample was collected from each donor, and TCR beta sequencing was performed on peripheral blood mononuclear cells. The Qiagen DNeasy Blood Extraction Kit was used to extract genomic DNA from the blood cell samples. Overall study results and their limits: In a later analysis, the rate of TCR association differed among HLA loci, with DRB1 alleles having the most associated TCRs and HLA-C alleles having the fewest. Correlated functional status among segregating V segments might be attributable to linkage disequilibrium, but an unknown experimental factor could not be ruled out. Compared with equally common non-associated chains, HLA-associated TCR beta chains in a later analysis were more clonally expanded and had lower generation probabilities. Strong co-occurrence of HLA alleles, especially DR and DQ, made assigning TCR associations to individual alleles difficult. Specific HLA alleles were associated with 15,000 to 20,000 TCR beta sequences at a false discovery rate of 0.05 in a later analysis. The cohort was sequenced for TCR beta chains only, and without alpha or paired-chain data the features that could be detected were limited. In a later analysis, most CMV-associated TCR beta chains were found to appear HLA-restricted, with HLA associations seemingly driven largely by CMV exposure. Immune exposure information for the cohort was limited to CMV serostatus. Fewer than 20 rarely observed V segments, including chromosome 9 orphons, were excluded from the earlier analysis of 550 to 700 of the donors because counts were too low. The presence/absence analyses assumed that sequencing depth was roughly uniform across donors, and that assumption may not be true. A few of the identified cytomegalovirus-associated TCR beta chains were confirmed in vitro to be specific for cytomegalovirus antigens. Several of the top co-occurrence clusters appeared to be linked to parvovirus B19, influenza, CMV and Epstein-Barr virus, according to a later analysis. The study listed 150 to 200 TCR beta chains as associated with cytomegalovirus. A later genetic analysis associated a missense DCLRE1C variant with V-gene and J-gene trimming of TCR beta chains, and an independent cohort replicated the association. A further reported finding was that TCR beta sequences accurately predicted the HLA-A and HLA-B alleles for most subjects in the first cohort. Most TCR sequences were observed very rarely across donors, whereas some public TCRs were present in many individuals. The classifier was reported to diagnose cytomegalovirus status with high specificity and sensitivity in both the original cohort and the validation cohort. According to a later genetic analysis, donors in an Asian-associated ancestry cluster had fewer N-insertions in productive TCRs than the approximately 670-donor mean. According to the authors, the approach could potentially be generalized to other disease states and immunological phenotypes. A group of highly shared sequence variants was considered likely to be a technical artifact of the sequencing pipeline. An earlier analysis of approximately 530 of the donors showed that most TCR beta V segments appeared in productive rearrangements either about 90% or about 30% of the time, which broadly matched IMGT annotations. Because some donors lacked HLA typing at each locus, the association tests relied only on the typed subset.

Library method: the immunoSEQ multiplex PCR assay. The multiplex PCR relied on a mix of 60 forward primers for TCR Vbeta segments and 13 reverse primers for TCR Jbeta segments. The CDR3 region of rearranged TCR beta genes was amplified from genomic DNA with a multiplex PCR assay. On the Illumina HiSeq System, the amplified TCR beta libraries were sequenced as 87-base-pair reads. On the study's bioinformatics: A later analysis counted about 80 million unique TCR beta chains across the approximately 700 repertoires, and some 11 million of these chains were shared by at least two donors. Raw reads were error-corrected and collapsed into unique sequences by a nearest-neighbor algorithm in which closely related sequences were merged to remove PCR and sequencing errors. To assign V, D and J gene segments, CDR3 sequences were aligned to IMGT reference sequences. For a sequence to be retained, a match of at least six nucleotides was required to both a V gene segment and a J gene segment. A rearrangement was called productive if the CDR3 had no stop codons and remained in frame with V and J, and every other rearrangement was called non-productive. Following IMGT convention, CDR3 was defined as the stretch from the second conserved V-encoded cysteine to the conserved J-encoded phenylalanine. In an earlier analysis of approximately 500 of the donors, sequences lacking an unambiguous match to a single V gene segment were excluded. An earlier analysis of 450 to 650 of the donors called V segments functional above 56.7% productive rearrangements and segregating when the between-donor standard deviation exceeded 5%. To diagnose cytomegalovirus status from the catalog of TCR beta chain sequences, a statistical classification framework was built. In a later analysis, TCR nucleotide sequences were compared against IMGT/GENE-DB human TR gene sequences so that V and J genes could be assigned. In a later analysis, CDR3 sequences and most-parsimonious VDJ recombination scenarios were assigned using the TCRdist pipeline. In a later analysis, each TCR beta chain was defined by its CDR3 amino acid sequence together with its V-gene family, and reads lacking a unique V-gene family were excluded. In a later analysis, a few hundred highly shared, low-generation-probability nucleotide sequences were removed to address suspected cross-contamination and a sequencing artifact. For each public chain, a later analysis derived a clonal expansion index from normalized ranks of inferred template counts within each repertoire. A later analysis computed generation probabilities with a VDJ recombination model fitted to out-of-frame rearrangements, and checked the results against IGoR. Hypergeometric tests were used in a later analysis to score TCR-TCR, TCR-HLA and TCR-CMV co-occurrence, with a repertoire-size bias correction applied to the TCR pairs. A later analysis estimated false discovery rates by permuting HLA or CMV assignments 20 times. In a later analysis, co-occurring TCRs were grouped using DBSCAN, with TCRdist sequence similarity added in when clustering inside HLA-allele-positive subsets. Repertoires with fewer than 30,000 or more than 120,000 public chains, plus five repertoires with anomalous nucleotide sharing, were excluded from co-occurrence clustering. As stored in TCRdb, this immuneACCESS dataset retains in-frame rearrangements with V and J assigned. A fraction of the clones does not appear; measured against another copy, unresolved V genes explain less than half of the discrepancy, and the remainder lacks a known reason. V and J calls and clone size are those listed in that table; D and trimming were worked out from the DNA. This sample is represented by about 160,000 clones; 82% of them were singletons. 1.5% of the sample is taken by the ten largest.

Turning to this clone: Its antigen is not yet known. No base-level quality is on record; no much larger clone is a single base apart.

The sequence was obtained from a girl between 10 and 17 years old in good health and CMV-seropositive. The sequencing sample was made of PBMCs.

The sequenced DNA: TGCAGCGTTGAAACAGGCCCGGCCCGCGCCGAGCAGTACTTC. Translated, this is CSVETGPARAEQYF. The sequence joins TRBV29-1 to TRBJ2-7; the D gene is possibly TRBD1, with 5 bases matching. V is pared back by 2 bases and J by 6 bases, with 17 bases lying between the germline termini. Via the germline V gene, CDR1 is SQVTM and CDR2 ANQGSEA. The CDR3 holds 14 amino acids from the cysteine to the phenylalanine. CDR3 DNA only is kept here, 42 bases in frame from base 1.